This TCR beta chain was sequenced for a study of blood T cell repertoires in COVID-19. Study-level information: The origin of the acute and convalescent COVID-19 samples was the United States, Italy and Spain.

The authors' processing: It was from reference gene primer amplification that nucleated cell counts were estimated. Assay used: immunoSEQ multiplex PCR; TCRdb lists only in-frame clones, some missing. V and J calls and clone size are copied from that table; D and trimming were computed from the DNA. The sample consists of a few hundred thousand clones, just under 90% of them appearing once. Participants reported their clinical history, and cohort assignment relied on those reports. The recovered donors of Cohort 3 showed two negative PCRs, clearance, or symptom resolution. The sample taken for sequencing was PBMCs or T cells enriched from blood (not recorded which). The source of this sequence is a woman in her forties or fifties who had recovered from COVID-19.

The CDR3 coding sequence is TGTGCCTGGAGTGCCTCTCTGAAAGGGGACACTGAAGCTTTCTTT. This sequence encodes CAWSASLKGDTEAFF. The gene calls are TRBV30 and TRBJ1-1, with D tentatively TRBD1 (5 bases). The V gene lost 1 base and the J gene lost 3 bases, with 15 bases spanning the gap. This CDR3 contains 15 residues. The V gene's germline CDR1 is GTSNPN and CDR2 SVGIG (reference sequence).